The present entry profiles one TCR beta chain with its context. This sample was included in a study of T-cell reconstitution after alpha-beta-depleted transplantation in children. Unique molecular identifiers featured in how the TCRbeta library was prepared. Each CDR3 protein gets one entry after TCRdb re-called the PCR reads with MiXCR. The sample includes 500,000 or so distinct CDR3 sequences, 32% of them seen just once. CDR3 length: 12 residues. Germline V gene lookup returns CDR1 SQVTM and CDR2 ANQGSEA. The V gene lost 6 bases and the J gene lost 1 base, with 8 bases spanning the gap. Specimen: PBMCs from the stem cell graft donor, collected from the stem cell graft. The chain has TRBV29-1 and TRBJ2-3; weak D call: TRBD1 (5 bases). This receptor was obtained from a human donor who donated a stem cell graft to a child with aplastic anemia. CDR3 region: CSVMTGTDTQYF. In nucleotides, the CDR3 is TGCAGCGTGATGACAGGCACAGATACGCAGTATTTT.